The entry that follows covers one TCR beta chain sequence. Its antigen remains unknown. From germline, CDR1 is SGHAT and CDR2 FQNNGV. V shed 6 bases and J shed 1 base, with 15 bases lying between them. This CDR3 spans 15 amino acids. The method was immunoSEQ multiplex PCR; TCRdb's version includes in-frame clones alone and lacks a portion of them. This table has more than 200,000 clones, more than 65% appearing once. This entry comes from a study of cytotoxic CD8 clonotypes in ibrutinib-treated CLL. Study summary: Investigators reported 24 partial and 2 complete responses; after median 68 months, around 15 patients remained remitted and about twelve progressed. Response samples came after a median about 11 months of treatment, range 6 to 36. General study findings and limits: Patients showed higher baseline clonality than age-matched healthy donors, and it tracked circulating CD8+ T-cell counts.

Cryopreserved PBMCs were the source of 1.5 to 2.5 micrograms of genomic DNA, which went to TCR beta libraries. V is TRBV11-2 and J is TRBJ1-1; D gene unclear. Sequencing used PBMCs, obtained after 12 months of ibrutinib treatment. The TCR sequence derives from a human donor with chronic lymphocytic leukemia. CDR3 nucleotide sequence: TGTGCCAGCAGACCGAGCGTTGATGCGAACACTGAAGCTTTCTTT. Its translation is CASRPSVDANTEAFF.